This TCR beta chain was recorded in a study of human T cells and chemical hapten exposure. This CDR3 region has 15 residues. Per germline, CDR1 SEHNR and CDR2 FQNEAQ (reference sequence). The ends lost 0 bases at V and 2 bases at J; junction bases unmatched: 2. TCRdb used MiXCR to reprocess the RACE reads, holding one entry per CDR3 protein. The data hold approximately 84,000 distinct CDR3 sequences, with over 7% observed a single time. There are a few counts of this clonotype. Documented time point: healthy volunteer bleed at 6 weeks. Researchers extracted total RNA from unfractionated whole blood. This sequence was found in a male donor in good health. Some clones in this sample may be carry-over from other donors' samples. This chain connects TRBV7-9 to TRBJ1-1; 8 bases fit TRBD1. Sequenced input: whole blood. DNA for the CDR3: TGTGCCAGCAGCTTAGCCGACAGGGGAAACACTGAAGCTTTCTTT. Its translation: CASSLADRGNTEAFF.